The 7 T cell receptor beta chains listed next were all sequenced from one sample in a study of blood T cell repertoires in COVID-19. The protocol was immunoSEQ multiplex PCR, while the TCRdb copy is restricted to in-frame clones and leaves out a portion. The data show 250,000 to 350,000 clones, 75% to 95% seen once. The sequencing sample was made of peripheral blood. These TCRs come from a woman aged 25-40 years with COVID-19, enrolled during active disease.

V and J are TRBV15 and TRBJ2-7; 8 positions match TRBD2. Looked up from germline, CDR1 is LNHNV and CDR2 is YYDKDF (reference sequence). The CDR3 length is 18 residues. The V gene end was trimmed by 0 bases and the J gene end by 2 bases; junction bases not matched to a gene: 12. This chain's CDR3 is CATSRDPPHSGRTYEQYF. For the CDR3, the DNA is TGTGCCACCAGCAGAGATCCTCCCCACAGCGGGAGAACCTACGAGCAGTACTTC.

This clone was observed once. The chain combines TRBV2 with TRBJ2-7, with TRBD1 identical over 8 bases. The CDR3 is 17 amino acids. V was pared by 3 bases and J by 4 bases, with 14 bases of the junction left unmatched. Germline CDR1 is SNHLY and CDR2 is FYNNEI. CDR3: CASSDPAPGQEAYEQYF. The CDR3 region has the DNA TGTGCCAGCAGTGACCCTGCTCCGGGACAGGAAGCATACGAGCAGTACTTC.

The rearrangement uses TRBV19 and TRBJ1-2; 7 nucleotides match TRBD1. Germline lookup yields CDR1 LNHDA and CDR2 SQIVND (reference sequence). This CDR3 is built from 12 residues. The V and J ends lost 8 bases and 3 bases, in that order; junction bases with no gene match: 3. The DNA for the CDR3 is TGTGCCAGTCGGGACAGTTACTATGGCTACACCTTC. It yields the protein CASRDSYYGYTF.

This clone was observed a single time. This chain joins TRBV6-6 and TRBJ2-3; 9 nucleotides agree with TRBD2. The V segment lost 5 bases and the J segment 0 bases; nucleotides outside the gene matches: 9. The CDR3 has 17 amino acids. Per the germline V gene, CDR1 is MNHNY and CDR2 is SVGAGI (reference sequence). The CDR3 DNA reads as TGTGCCAGCAGTCGCTCAGGGCTAGCGGGAAGCACAGATACGCAGTATTTT. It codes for CASSRSGLAGSTDTQYF.

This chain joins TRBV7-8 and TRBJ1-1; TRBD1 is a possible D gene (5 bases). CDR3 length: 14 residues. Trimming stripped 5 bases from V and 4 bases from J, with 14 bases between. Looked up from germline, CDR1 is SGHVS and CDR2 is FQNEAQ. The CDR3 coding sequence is TGTGCCAGCAGCGCACAAATTCAGGGCACTGAAGCTTTCTTT. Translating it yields CASSAQIQGTEAFF.

The CDR3 here is CASKEGITHTGELFF. The CDR3 nucleotides are TGTGCCTCCAAGGAGGGAATTACCCACACCGGGGAGCTGTTTTTT. This chain joins TRBV30 and TRBJ2-2; a weak D match, TRBD2 (6 bases). This CDR3 comprises 15 residues. Trimming cost V 7 bases and J 3 bases, with 18 bases left between them. CDR1 is GTSNPN and CDR2 is SVGIG in the germline V gene (reference sequence).

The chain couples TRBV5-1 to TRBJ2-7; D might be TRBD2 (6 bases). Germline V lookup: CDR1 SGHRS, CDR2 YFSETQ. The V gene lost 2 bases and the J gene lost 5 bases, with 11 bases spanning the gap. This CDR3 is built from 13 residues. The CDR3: CASSFRGAHEQYF. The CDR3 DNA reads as TGCGCCAGCAGCTTTCGCGGGGCACACGAGCAGTACTTC.